The 28 T cell receptor beta chains below come from one sample, sequenced in a study of T cell responses to AZD1222 COVID-19 vaccine. Data came from immunoSEQ multiplex PCR; TCRdb stores just in-frame clones and leaves some out. The data contain tens of thousands of clones, around 89% of them singletons. Sequenced here: peripheral blood, sampled 28 days after the second dose of the MenACWY control vaccine. Source of these receptors: an adult who received the MenACWY meningococcal vaccine as a control.

This chain uses TRBV7-2 with TRBJ2-2; tentative D call: TRBD2 (5 bases). Trimming stripped 7 bases from V and 8 bases from J, with 14 bases between. CDR3 length: 13 residues. CDR1 is SGHTA, CDR2 FQGNSA, per germline. The CDR3 region has the DNA TGTGCCAGCACCCAAGGTCCGGGGGGGGAGCTGTTTTTT. Amino acid sequence: CASTQGPGGELFF. The full variable domain, its missing parts supplied by reference TRBV7-2 and TRBJ2-2, is GAGVSQSPSNKVTEKGKDVELRCDPISGHTALYWYRQSLGQGLEFLIYFQGNSAPDKSGLPSDRFSAERTGGSVSTLTIQRTQQEDSAVYLCASTQGPGGELFFGEGSRLTVL.

The V call is TRBV7-8, the J call TRBJ1-6; 10 positions agree with TRBD1. The length of the CDR3 is 16 residues. With V trimmed by 1 base and J by 8 bases, 5 bases remained unmatched. Germline-derived CDR1 and CDR2 are SGHVS and FQNEAQ. CDR3: CASSLGGQGIDSPLHF. The CDR3 coding sequence is TGTGCCAGCAGCTTAGGGGGACAGGGGATAGATTCACCCCTCCACTTT.

This clone was seen only once. The genes are TRBV19 and TRBJ1-1; weak D call: TRBD1 (5 bases). The CDR3 totals 13 residues. V was cut by 3 bases and J by 10 bases, with 15 bases left in between. The germline V gene encodes CDR1 LNHDA and CDR2 SQIVND (reference sequence). The CDR3 spells CASSIGRDSRAFF. The CDR3 DNA reads TGTGCCAGTAGTATCGGCAGGGACTCCCGAGCTTTCTTT.

This sequence joins TRBV6-1 and TRBJ1-2; 8 positions agree with TRBD1. The CDR3 covers 18 residues. CDR1 MNHNS and CDR2 SASEGT come from the germline V gene. Losses at the gene ends were 2 bases for V and 3 bases for J; bases not matched to a gene: 14. The DNA for the CDR3 is TGTGCCAGCAGTGAATACGGACAGGGAAAGTTAAGAGACTATGGCTACACCTTC. Translation gives CASSEYGQGKLRDYGYTF.

The chain employs TRBV5-1 and TRBJ2-7, with 8 bases aligning to TRBD1. Trimming removed 3 bases from V and 0 bases from J; junction bases left unmatched: 2. Per germline, CDR1 SGHRS and CDR2 YFSETQ. The length of the CDR3 is 14 residues. The CDR3 reads CASSWTGNSYEQYF. The CDR3 nucleotides are TGCGCCAGCAGCTGGACAGGGAACTCCTACGAGCAGTACTTC.

This clone was counted a single time. The gene calls are TRBV28 and TRBJ1-4; no reliable D call. The CDR3 consists of 15 residues. Trimming took off 8 bases at V and 5 bases at J, with 18 bases between the two ends. Germline values: CDR1 MDHEN, CDR2 SYDVKM. The CDR3 is CASLGRRSINEKLFF. DNA of the CDR3: TGTGCCAGCTTGGGCAGGCGGTCTATCAATGAAAAACTGTTTTTT.

This clone was seen a handful of times. This chain joins TRBV9 and TRBJ1-1; no clear D gene. The germline V gene encodes CDR1 SGDLS and CDR2 YYNGEE. Deletions cut 2 bases from V and 1 base from J, with 9 bases between. The CDR3 runs 14 residues. CDR3 protein: CASSVLAANTEAFF. DNA of the CDR3: TGTGCCAGCAGCGTCTTGGCCGCGAACACTGAAGCTTTCTTT.

The chain joins TRBV9 to TRBJ2-7; TRBD2 matches at 8 bases. The CDR3 spans 16 residues. CDR1 and CDR2 (germline): SGDLS, YYNGEE. The V segment lost 2 bases and the J segment 2 bases; nucleotides outside the gene matches: 9. In DNA, the CDR3 is TGTGCCAGCAGCGTGGGACTAGACGGGTCTACCTACGAGCAGTACTTC. This encodes CASSVGLDGSTYEQYF.

The chain has TRBV30 and TRBJ1-1; D remains unclear. The CDR3 has 13 amino acids. V lost 0 bases and J lost 11, with 16 bases in between. Germline V gene lookup returns CDR1 GTSNPN and CDR2 SVGIG (reference sequence). CDR3 DNA: TGTGCCTGGAGTGTATTGTCAGGAGGAGGGGCTTTCTTT. Its translation: CAWSVLSGGGAFF.

The chain uses TRBV27 and TRBJ1-2; 7 bases are a match to TRBD1. Per germline, CDR1 MNHEY and CDR2 SMNVEV (reference sequence). The CDR3 consists of 15 residues. Trimming took 4 bases from V and 4 from J; bases not matched to a gene: 9. The CDR3 coding sequence is TGTGCCAGCAGTTCCACAGGGGATACCACCTATGGCTACACCTTC. Translation gives CASSSTGDTTYGYTF.

The rearrangement links TRBV21-1 to TRBJ1-5. TRBV21-1 is listed as a pseudogene. The CDR3 is 15 amino acids. CDR3 amino acids: CASSKPYHWNQPQHF. CDR3 coding DNA: TGTGCCAGCAGCAAACCCTATCACTGGAACCAGCCCCAGCATTTT.

This chain uses TRBV4-2 with TRBJ2-7; D may correspond to TRBD1 or TRBD2 (5 bases each). This CDR3 has 13 amino acids. The germline V and J ends were trimmed by 0 bases and 6 bases, with 9 bases remaining between them. The germline V gene has CDR1 LGHNA and CDR2 YNFKEQ. CDR3 amino acids: CASSQDRDREQYF. The DNA for the CDR3 is TGTGCCAGCAGCCAAGATCGGGACCGCGAGCAGTACTTC.

The chain is built from TRBV28 and TRBJ2-7; D gene ambiguous. Trimming took 7 bases from V and 3 from J, leaving 7 bases between them. The CDR3 loop spans 11 amino acids. CDR1 is MDHEN, CDR2 SYDVKM, per germline. CDR3 in amino acids: CASIGDYEQYF. CDR3 nucleotides: TGTGCCAGCATAGGAGACTACGAGCAGTACTTC.

V and J are TRBV7-2 and TRBJ2-1; D is ambiguous. The V end lost 6 bases, the J end lost 7 bases, and 13 bases lay between the germline ends. The CDR3 is made up of 13 amino acids. CDR1 is SGHTA and CDR2 is FQGNSA in the germline V gene. In DNA form, the CDR3 reads TGTGCCAGCAGTTCCCTGGGTAGGAATGAGCAGTTCTTC. Its protein is CASSSLGRNEQFF. The whole variable domain, remainder taken from reference TRBV7-2 and TRBJ2-1, is GAGVSQSPSNKVTEKGKDVELRCDPISGHTALYWYRQSLGQGLEFLIYFQGNSAPDKSGLPSDRFSAERTGGSVSTLTIQRTQQEDSAVYLCASSSLGRNEQFFGPGTRLTVL.

The V call is TRBV7-2, the J call TRBJ1-1; perhaps TRBD1 as D (6 bases). Per the germline V gene, CDR1 is SGHTA and CDR2 is FQGNSA. Trimming removed 2 bases from V and 4 bases from J, with 11 bases in between. CDR3 length equals 14 residues. DNA of the CDR3: TGTGCCAGCAGCTTATACACAGGGAGCACTGAAGCTTTCTTT. Protein product: CASSLYTGSTEAFF. The full variable domain, in which reference TRBV7-2 and TRBJ1-1 provide the parts outside the CDR3, is GAGVSQSPSNKVTEKGKDVELRCDPISGHTALYWYRQSLGQGLEFLIYFQGNSAPDKSGLPSDRFSAERTGGSVSTLTIQRTQQEDSAVYLCASSLYTGSTEAFFGQGTRLTVV.

The chain links TRBV5-1 to TRBJ1-1; D unclear. Germline values: CDR1 SGHRS, CDR2 YFSETQ. Deletions cut 9 bases from V and 3 bases from J, with 12 bases between. This CDR3 comprises 12 residues. CDR3 nucleotide sequence: TGCGCCACCCTTGGCGAGCACACTGAAGCTTTCTTT. This encodes CATLGEHTEAFF.

This chain uses TRBV6-5 with TRBJ2-7; 11 bases align to TRBD1. This CDR3 contains 15 residues. In germline, CDR1 is MNHEY, CDR2 SVGAGI. The V gene end was trimmed by 5 bases and the J gene end by 5 bases; junction bases not matched to a gene: 8. In nucleotides, the CDR3 is TGTGCCAGCAGTCACCGGGGACAGGGGGTGAACGAGCAGTACTTC. It yields the protein CASSHRGQGVNEQYF.

CDR3 sequence (DNA): TGTGCCAGCAGCCAAGATTGGGCTAGCGGGGGAAGCGAGACCCAGTACTTC. Translated: CASSQDWASGGSETQYF. The chain couples TRBV3-1 (or the pseudogene TRBV3-2) to TRBJ2-5, with 10 nucleotides matching TRBD2. Germline V gene lookup returns CDR1 LGHDT and CDR2 YNNKEL (reference sequence). The CDR3 is 17 amino acids. The ends lost 0 bases at V and 5 bases at J; junction bases unmatched: 9.

This clone appeared a single time. In DNA, the CDR3 is TGTGCCAGCAGTGAAGGACGGTCTAGCACAGATACGCAGTATTTT. Translation gives CASSEGRSSTDTQYF. The rearrangement uses TRBV25-1 and TRBJ2-3; D is uncertain. Germline CDR1 MGHDK, CDR2 SYGVNS. The CDR3 contains 15 residues. V dropped 2 bases and J dropped 0 bases, with 9 bases sitting between them.

V is TRBV6-4 and J is TRBJ2-1; TRBD1 matches 9 bases. Germline loops: CDR1 MRHNA, CDR2 SNTAGT. The CDR3 covers 14 residues. The V segment lost 0 bases and the J segment 6 bases; nucleotides outside the gene matches: 0. The DNA for the CDR3 is TGTGCCAGCAGTGACTCGACAGGGGGCAATGAGCAGTTCTTC. Residues: CASSDSTGGNEQFF.

As concerns this clone: At one boundary the junction diverges from the germline segment, which might be a read error. V gene TRBV5-1 combines with J gene TRBJ2-3; 8 bases align to TRBD2. The CDR3 totals 18 residues. In germline, CDR1 is SGHRS, CDR2 YFSETQ. CDR3 nucleotide sequence: TGCGCCAGCAGCCAAACCTGGAGCGGGGGAACTAGCACGGATACGCAGTATTTT. It yields the protein CASSQTWSGGTSTDTQYF.

The chain is built from TRBV29-1 and TRBJ2-7; a possible D gene is TRBD1 (6 bases). Per germline, CDR1 SQVTM and CDR2 ANQGSEA. With 0 bases removed from V and 0 bases from J, the gap between germline ends came to 9 bases. This CDR3 is built from 14 residues. The CDR3 coding sequence is TGCAGCGTTGAAGAGACAGGTAACTCCTACGAGCAGTACTTC. Translating it yields CSVEETGNSYEQYF.

The chain carries TRBV6-4 and TRBJ1-5, with D perhaps matching TRBD1 (5 bases). Trimming pared 6 bases from V and 5 bases from J, leaving 11 bases between. Germline loops: CDR1 MRHNA, CDR2 SNTAGT. The CDR3 consists of 13 residues. The CDR3 sequence: CASSREVDQPQHF. In DNA, the CDR3 is TGTGCCAGCAGCAGGGAAGTCGATCAGCCCCAGCATTTT.

This clone is a singleton in its sample. The rearrangement uses TRBV24-1 and TRBJ1-5; the match to TRBD1 covers 11 bases. V dropped 5 bases and J dropped 5; count of bases not matched to a gene: 10. This CDR3 has 17 amino acids. Germline V gene sequence: CDR1 KGHDR, CDR2 SFDVKD. The DNA of the CDR3 is TGTGCCACCAGTGGGGGGTCCGGGACAGGGGGGCATCAGCCCCAGCATTTT. This codes for CATSGGSGTGGHQPQHF.

The rearrangement uses TRBV6-5 and TRBJ1-2; D not certain. CDR1 MNHEY and CDR2 SVGAGI come from the germline V gene. The CDR3 sequence is 13 residues long. Trimming removed 7 bases at V and 4 bases at J, with 13 bases between. CDR3 residues: CASTQTVIYGYTF. The CDR3 DNA reads as TGTGCCAGCACCCAAACAGTCATCTATGGCTACACCTTC.

The chain employs TRBV7-3 and TRBJ2-3, with D possibly matching TRBD2 (6 bases). V was shortened by 1 base and J by 4 bases, with 12 bases between the two germline ends. CDR1 is SGHTA and CDR2 is FQGTGA in the germline V gene. The CDR3 consists of 15 residues. CDR3 coding DNA: TGTGCCAGCAGCTTAAACCCTAGCGCACCAGATACGCAGTATTTT. Amino acid sequence: CASSLNPSAPDTQYF.

This chain joins TRBV19 and TRBJ1-3; a weak D match, TRBD1 (6 bases). CDR3 size: 14 residues. In germline, CDR1 is LNHDA, CDR2 SQIVND (reference sequence). Trimming cost V 7 bases and J 0 bases, with 10 bases left between them. The CDR3 DNA follows: TGTGCCAGTACGGGGGGCCTCTCTGGAAACACCATATATTTT. It translates to CASTGGLSGNTIYF.

V and J are TRBV7-2 and TRBJ1-3; unclear D gene. The V gene lost 0 bases and the J gene lost 1 base, with 7 bases spanning the gap. CDR3 size: 15 residues. CDR1 and CDR2 (germline): SGHTA, FQGNSA. The CDR3 nucleotides are TGTGCCAGCAGCTTAGCGGGCAGTTCTGGAAACACCATATATTTT. Translated, it gives CASSLAGSSGNTIYF.